What follows are 11 T cell receptor beta chains derived from one specimen sequenced in a study of cytomegalovirus exposure and HLA in healthy donors. The repertoire was sequenced with immunoSEQ multiplex PCR; TCRdb's copy has only in-frame clones and lacks some. Of about 240,000 clones listed, approximately 87% are singletons. The sample comprised PBMCs. These receptors all stem from a man aged 18 to 35 in good health and CMV-seronegative.

The chain joins TRBV14 to TRBJ2-6; 10 nucleotides line up with TRBD2. Germline assignment: CDR1 SGHDN and CDR2 FVKESK. The V gene end was trimmed by 5 bases and the J gene end by 2 bases; junction bases not matched to a gene: 9. The CDR3 extends over 18 amino acids. CDR3 in amino acids: CASSTTLAGVTGANVLTF. The CDR3 region has the DNA TGTGCCAGCAGCACAACCCTAGCGGGAGTAACTGGGGCCAACGTCCTGACTTTC.

The DNA of the CDR3 is TGCGCCAGCAGCTTGGCCGGGACAGATCTCTACGAGCAGTACTTC. Encoded protein: CASSLAGTDLYEQYF. The chain carries TRBV5-1 and TRBJ2-7, with 7 bases lining up with TRBD1. The CDR3 is 15 amino acids. CDR1 and CDR2 from the germline V gene are SGHRS and YFSETQ. With V trimmed by 0 bases and J by 3 bases, 6 bases remained unmatched.

This clone was seen just once. The chain recombines TRBV4-3 with TRBJ2-1; D may be TRBD2 (6 bases). In germline, CDR1 is LGHNA, CDR2 YSLEER. The CDR3 extends over 14 amino acids. Trimming took 2 bases from V and 6 from J, leaving 11 bases between them. The CDR3 region has the DNA TGCGCCAGCAGCCAATCCCGGGACTTCAATGAGCAGTTCTTC. Translation gives CASSQSRDFNEQFF.

This chain joins TRBV7-9 and TRBJ2-3; D not certain. With 5 bases removed from V and 4 bases from J, the gap between germline ends came to 10 bases. CDR3 size: 13 residues. The germline V gene has CDR1 SEHNR and CDR2 FQNEAQ (reference sequence). For the CDR3, the DNA is TGTGCCAGCAGCCTCGTTGGGCCAGATACGCAGTATTTT. It translates to CASSLVGPDTQYF.

This sequence joins TRBV4-3 and TRBJ2-1, with TRBD2 identical over 9 bases. The V segment lost 0 bases and the J segment 9 bases; nucleotides outside the gene matches: 15. Germline loops: CDR1 LGHNA, CDR2 YSLEER. CDR3 length equals 18 residues. DNA for the CDR3: TGCGCCAGCAGCCAAGATCGAGTCTGGCTAGCGGGAAACGTTGAGCAGTTCTTC. Its translation: CASSQDRVWLAGNVEQFF.

The CDR3 region is CASSVVRQEAFF. CDR3 bases: TGTGCCAGCAGTGTGGTCCGACAGGAAGCTTTCTTT. The chain couples TRBV6-4 to TRBJ1-1; D might be TRBD1 (5 bases). Between the trimmed V and J ends, which lost 4 bases and 8 bases, there was a span of 11 bases. This CDR3 contains 12 residues. Germline values: CDR1 MRHNA, CDR2 SNTAGT.

CDR3 sequence reads: CASSLPGGPYEQYF. The CDR3, as DNA: TGCGCCAGCAGCCTACCGGGAGGGCCCTACGAGCAGTACTTC. The gene calls are TRBV4-1 and TRBJ2-7, with TRBD2 matching 8 bases. The CDR3 runs to 14 residues. In germline, CDR1 is MGHRA, CDR2 YSYEKL. The V gene end was trimmed by 4 bases and the J gene end by 2 bases; junction bases not matched to a gene: 4.

V is TRBV27 and J is TRBJ2-6; possible D gene TRBD1, 6 bases. The length of the CDR3 is 14 residues. Germline CDR1 is MNHEY and CDR2 is SMNVEV (reference sequence). V was pared by 4 bases and J by 2 bases, with 6 bases between. Here the CDR3 DNA reads TGTGCCAGCAGTTGGGGGCCTGGGGCCAACGTCCTGACTTTC. This gives the protein CASSWGPGANVLTF. Using reference TRBV27 and TRBJ2-6 for the parts outside the CDR3, the full variable domain is EAQVTQNPRYLITVTGKKLTVTCSQNMNHEYMSWYRQDPGLGLRQIYYSMNVEVTDKGDVPEGYKVSRKEKRNFPLILESPSPNQTSLYFCASSWGPGANVLTFGAGSRLTVL.

This clone has a single count. The CDR3 sequence: CARAGGNEQFF. For the CDR3, the DNA is TGTGCCCGGGCAGGGGGGAATGAGCAGTTCTTC. The rearrangement links TRBV30 to TRBJ2-1; maybe TRBD1 (7 bases). This CDR3 has 11 residues. Germline CDR1 is GTSNPN and CDR2 is SVGIG (reference sequence). V was pared by 8 bases and J by 7 bases, with 12 bases between.

This chain joins TRBV30 and TRBJ2-7; 10 positions match TRBD2. The CDR3 has 14 residues. Germline loops: CDR1 GTSNPN, CDR2 SVGIG (reference sequence). V was pared by 2 bases and J by 6 bases, with 7 bases of the junction left unmatched. The CDR3 sequence: CAWSITSGISEQYF. Written as DNA, the CDR3 is TGTGCCTGGAGTATAACTAGCGGGATTAGCGAGCAGTACTTC.

The J gene is TRBJ1-1, the V gene TRBV4-1, with D maybe TRBD1 (6 bases). CDR3 length equals 15 residues. Deletions cut 0 bases from V and 4 bases from J, with 12 bases between. Germline assignment: CDR1 MGHRA and CDR2 YSYEKL. CDR3 bases: TGCGCCAGCAGCCAAGATCTGGCCAGGGGCACTGAAGCTTTCTTT. Amino acid sequence: CASSQDLARGTEAFF.